A selection of T cell receptor beta chains follows, all from one sample in a study of shared clonotypes between healthy human individuals. Some clones are missing from TCRdb's copy, which holds only in-frame ones; the method was immunoSEQ multiplex PCR. The sample yields about 480,000 clones, approximately 79% seen once. Sequencing was done on a sample of PBMCs. These receptors all stem from a woman in her forties in good health. Some clones in this sample may be carry-over from other donors' samples. CDR3s include the opening cysteine and the closing phenylalanine or tryptophan. D genes are given only for firm matches. The size of a clone is reported for some rows only, either as once, few or many, or as a class for expanded clones.

J gene: TRBJ2-3; V gene: TRBV2; D gene: -; clone size: -; CDR3 length: 12; CDR3 DNA: TGTGCCAGGACAGCTAGCACAGATACGCAGTATTTT; CDR3 protein: CARTASTDTQYF
J gene: TRBJ2-1; V gene: TRBV29-1; D gene: TRBD2; clone size: -; CDR3 length: 14; CDR3 DNA: TGCAGCGTGGGGGGACTAGAGACATACAATGAGCAGTTCTTC; CDR3 protein: CSVGGLETYNEQFF
J gene: TRBJ1-4; V gene: TRBV28; D gene: -; clone size: -; CDR3 length: 14; CDR3 DNA: TGTGCCAGCAGTTTGGGGGGGCCCTGGGAAAAACTGTTTTTT; CDR3 protein: CASSLGGPWEKLFF
J gene: TRBJ2-1; V gene: TRBV15; D gene: -; clone size: once; CDR3 length: 13; CDR3 DNA: TGTGCCTCGTCCCGGGACTTTTTCAATGAGCAGTTCTTC; CDR3 protein: CASSRDFFNEQFF
J gene: TRBJ2-7; V gene: TRBV19; D gene: -; clone size: -; CDR3 length: 15; CDR3 DNA: TGTGCCAGTAGCAAAGACAGGACCCCCCTATACGAGCAGTACTTC; CDR3 protein: CASSKDRTPLYEQYF
J gene: TRBJ2-1; V gene: TRBV15; D gene: -; clone size: -; CDR3 length: 17; CDR3 DNA: TGTGCCACCAGCAGAGATCTTATAACATCAGGAGACAATGAGCAGTTCTTC; CDR3 protein: CATSRDLITSGDNEQFF
J gene: TRBJ2-3; V gene: TRBV11-2; D gene: -; clone size: -; CDR3 length: 17; CDR3 DNA: TGTGCCAGCAGCTTTAGGGCTGCGCGCGTGGGTTGGGATACGCAGTATTTT; CDR3 protein: CASSFRAARVGWDTQYF
J gene: TRBJ2-7; V gene: TRBV19; D gene: -; clone size: -; CDR3 length: 15; CDR3 DNA: TGTGCCAGTAGCCAACAGGGACTCCAATCCTACGAGCAGTACTTC; CDR3 protein: CASSQQGLQSYEQYF
J gene: TRBJ2-7; V gene: TRBV5-6; D gene: TRBD2; clone size: few; CDR3 length: 15; CDR3 DNA: TGTGCCAGCAGCTCCGCCAGCGGGGGCTCCTACGAGCAGTACTTC; CDR3 protein: CASSSASGGSYEQYF
J gene: TRBJ2-3; V gene: TRBV7-6; D gene: -; clone size: -; CDR3 length: 15; CDR3 DNA: TGTGCCAGCAGCTTACAGGGGGCGGGGGCAGATACGCAGTATTTT; CDR3 protein: CASSLQGAGADTQYF
J gene: TRBJ2-3; V gene: TRBV4-2; D gene: -; clone size: -; CDR3 length: 14; CDR3 DNA: TGTGCCAGCAGCCCCAAGGGGTCCCCAGATACGCAGTATTTT; CDR3 protein: CASSPKGSPDTQYF
J gene: TRBJ2-1; V gene: TRBV5-1; D gene: TRBD2; clone size: -; CDR3 length: 13; CDR3 DNA: TGCGCCAGCTCCGGGACTAATGCTAATGAGCAGTTCTTC; CDR3 protein: CASSGTNANEQFF
J gene: TRBJ1-1; V gene: TRBV19; D gene: -; clone size: -; CDR3 length: 14; CDR3 DNA: TGTGCCAGTCATTTGGCAGGGTCTTATACTGAAGCTTTCTTT; CDR3 protein: CASHLAGSYTEAFF
J gene: TRBJ1-4; V gene: TRBV2; D gene: TRBD1; clone size: -; CDR3 length: 15; CDR3 DNA: TGTGCCAGCAACGTAGCGACAGGGGGTAATGAAAAACTGTTTTTT; CDR3 protein: CASNVATGGNEKLFF
J gene: TRBJ2-2; V gene: TRBV7-7; D gene: -; clone size: -; CDR3 length: 14; CDR3 DNA: TGTGCTAGCAGTCCCATGGGTGACACCGGGGAGCTGTTTTTT; CDR3 protein: CASSPMGDTGELFF
J gene: TRBJ2-1; V gene: TRBV15; D gene: -; clone size: -; CDR3 length: 16; CDR3 DNA: TGTGCCACCAGCAGAGAGACCGGACGGCTATACAATGAGCAGTTCTTC; CDR3 protein: CATSRETGRLYNEQFF
J gene: TRBJ1-6; V gene: TRBV6-5; D gene: -; clone size: -; CDR3 length: 15; CDR3 DNA: TGTGCCAGCAGTCCCCTGAGACGGCGGGGTTCACCCCTCCACTTT; CDR3 protein: CASSPLRRRGSPLHF
J gene: TRBJ2-1; V gene: TRBV13; D gene: -; clone size: -; CDR3 length: 16; CDR3 DNA: TGTGCCAGCAGCTCGGGACTCTTAGGCTCCTACAATGAGCAGTTCTTC; CDR3 protein: CASSSGLLGSYNEQFF
J gene: TRBJ1-1; V gene: TRBV27; D gene: -; clone size: -; CDR3 length: 12; CDR3 DNA: TGTGCCAGCTCCTCCGTGAACACTGAAGCTTTCTTT; CDR3 protein: CASSSVNTEAFF
J gene: TRBJ2-7; V gene: TRBV7-9; D gene: -; clone size: -; CDR3 length: 13; CDR3 DNA: TGTGCCAGCAGCCCATCTTGGGGGAACGAGCAGTACTTC; CDR3 protein: CASSPSWGNEQYF
J gene: TRBJ2-7; V gene: TRBV5-6; D gene: TRBD2; clone size: -; CDR3 length: 15; CDR3 DNA: TGTGCCAGCAGCCCGGGGGGGCTTACCTCCTACGAGCAGTACTTC; CDR3 protein: CASSPGGLTSYEQYF
J gene: TRBJ2-5; V gene: TRBV2; D gene: -; clone size: -; CDR3 length: 13; CDR3 DNA: TGTGCCAGCAGGAATTTCTTGAGAGAGACCCAGTACTTC; CDR3 protein: CASRNFLRETQYF
J gene: TRBJ2-7; V gene: TRBV9; D gene: -; clone size: -; CDR3 length: 11; CDR3 DNA: TGTGCCAGCAGCCCAGTCCCACCCCCGAACTTC; CDR3 protein: CASSPVPPPNF
J gene: TRBJ2-2; V gene: TRBV6-5; D gene: -; clone size: once; CDR3 length: 14; CDR3 DNA: TGTGCCAGCAGTTACTCACCAGACCTCGGGGAGCTGTTTTTT; CDR3 protein: CASSYSPDLGELFF
J gene: TRBJ2-2; V gene: TRBV14; D gene: -; clone size: -; CDR3 length: 17; CDR3 DNA: TGTGCCAGCAGCCCGGGACTGATCAACGCGAACACCGGGGAGCTGTTTTTT; CDR3 protein: CASSPGLINANTGELFF
J gene: TRBJ2-7; V gene: TRBV11-2; D gene: -; clone size: -; CDR3 length: 15; CDR3 DNA: TGTGCCAGCAGCCCCCTTGGGCTAGGTTCGTCCGAGCAGTACTTC; CDR3 protein: CASSPLGLGSSEQYF
J gene: TRBJ2-2; V gene: TRBV5-5; D gene: TRBD2; clone size: -; CDR3 length: 15; CDR3 DNA: TGTGCCAGCAGCTTGAGGAGCGGGAGAACCGGGGAGCTGTTTTTT; CDR3 protein: CASSLRSGRTGELFF
J gene: TRBJ2-3; V gene: TRBV28; D gene: -; clone size: -; CDR3 length: 15; CDR3 DNA: TGTGCCAGCAGACCTCCGCAGGGCAGCACAGATACGCAGTATTTT; CDR3 protein: CASRPPQGSTDTQYF
J gene: TRBJ2-1; V gene: TRBV5-1; D gene: -; clone size: -; CDR3 length: 15; CDR3 DNA: TGCGCCAGCAGCTGGGGGGGCAGCTCCTACAATGAGCAGTTCTTC; CDR3 protein: CASSWGGSSYNEQFF
J gene: TRBJ1-5; V gene: TRBV19; D gene: -; clone size: -; CDR3 length: 15; CDR3 DNA: TGTGCCAGTAGTACCCCGCCTACCGGCAATCAGCCCCAGCATTTT; CDR3 protein: CASSTPPTGNQPQHF
J gene: TRBJ1-5; V gene: TRBV5-8; D gene: -; clone size: -; CDR3 length: 12; CDR3 DNA: TGTGCCGCCGGCAAATTAAATCAGCCCCAGCATTTT; CDR3 protein: CAAGKLNQPQHF
J gene: TRBJ2-3; V gene: TRBV4-2; D gene: TRBD2; clone size: -; CDR3 length: 18; CDR3 DNA: TGTGCCAGCAGCCAAGATCCGACTAGCGGGGGGTACACAGATACGCAGTATTTT; CDR3 protein: CASSQDPTSGGYTDTQYF
J gene: TRBJ2-7; V gene: TRBV7-3; D gene: TRBD1; clone size: -; CDR3 length: 15; CDR3 DNA: TGTGCCAGCAGCTTAGGGACAGGGGGCCCCTACGAGCAGTACTTC; CDR3 protein: CASSLGTGGPYEQYF
J gene: TRBJ2-1; V gene: TRBV9; D gene: TRBD2; clone size: -; CDR3 length: 16; CDR3 DNA: TGTGCCAGCAGCCCTAGCGGGACAGATAGACGTAATGAGCAGTTCTTC; CDR3 protein: CASSPSGTDRRNEQFF
J gene: TRBJ2-5; V gene: TRBV27; D gene: -; clone size: -; CDR3 length: 14; CDR3 DNA: TGTGCCAGCGGCTCGGCGAGAGGTGGAAAGACCCAGTACTTC; CDR3 protein: CASGSARGGKTQYF